This T cell receptor (beta chain) was captured in a study of blood T cell repertoires in COVID-19. The CDR3 is 18 amino acids. The protocol was immunoSEQ multiplex PCR, while the TCRdb copy is restricted to in-frame clones and leaves out a portion. There are around 100,000 clones in the sample; more than 80% occur only once, and 4.5% lies in the top ten. This TCR came from a human donor in a cohort sampled during active COVID-19. Specimen: peripheral blood. The chain joins TRBV21-1 to TRBJ2-3; no DNA check was done on the table's D call, TRBD2. TRBV21-1 corresponds to a pseudogene. CDR3 residues: CASSNHAGKLPDTDTQYF. The CDR3 DNA reads as TGTGCCAGCAGCAATCACGCTGGTAAGCTCCCTGACACAGATACGCAGTATTTT.